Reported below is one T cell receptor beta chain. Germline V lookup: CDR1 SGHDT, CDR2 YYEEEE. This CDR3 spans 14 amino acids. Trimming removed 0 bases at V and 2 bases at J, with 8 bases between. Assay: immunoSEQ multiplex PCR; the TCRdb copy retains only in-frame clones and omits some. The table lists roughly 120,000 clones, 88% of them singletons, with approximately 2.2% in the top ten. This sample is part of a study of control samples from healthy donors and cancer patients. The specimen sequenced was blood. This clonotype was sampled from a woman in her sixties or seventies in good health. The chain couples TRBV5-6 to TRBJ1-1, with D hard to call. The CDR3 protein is CASSLVGLNTEAFF. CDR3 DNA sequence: TGTGCCAGCAGCTTGGTTGGCTTAAACACTGAAGCTTTCTTT.